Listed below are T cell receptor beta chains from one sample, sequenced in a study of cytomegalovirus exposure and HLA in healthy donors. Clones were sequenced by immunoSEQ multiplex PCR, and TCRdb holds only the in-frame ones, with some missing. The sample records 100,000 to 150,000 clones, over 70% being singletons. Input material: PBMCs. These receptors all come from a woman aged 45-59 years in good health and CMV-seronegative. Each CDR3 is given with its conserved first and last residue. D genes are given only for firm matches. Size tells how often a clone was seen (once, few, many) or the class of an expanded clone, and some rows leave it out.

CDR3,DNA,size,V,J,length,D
CASSYPGQGVEKLFF,TGCGCCAGCAGTTATCCGGGACAGGGTGTTGAAAAACTGTTTTTT,NA,TRBV4-1,TRBJ1-4,15,TRBD1
CARGDTLREQYF,TGTGCCAGAGGGGACACTTTACGAGAGCAGTACTTC,once,TRBV5-3,TRBJ2-7,12,NA
CASSSRTGVYEQYF,TGTGCCAGCAGTTCCCGGACAGGGGTCTACGAGCAGTACTTC,NA,TRBV27,TRBJ2-7,14,TRBD1
CASSHDSGGGSEKLFF,TGCGCCAGCAGCCACGATTCCGGGGGAGGTAGTGAAAAACTGTTTTTT,NA,TRBV4-3,TRBJ1-4,16,NA
CASSPSTGGRYEQYF,TGTGCCAGCTCACCTTCAACAGGGGGACGATACGAGCAGTACTTC,once,TRBV18,TRBJ2-7,15,TRBD1
CASVADMNTEAFF,TGTGCCAGCGTGGCAGACATGAACACTGAAGCTTTCTTT,NA,TRBV19,TRBJ1-1,13,NA
CSSSPGTDSYNEQFF,TGTTCCAGCAGCCCTGGGACAGACTCCTACAATGAGCAGTTCTTC,NA,TRBV7-9,TRBJ2-1,15,TRBD1
CAIAGEGEGEQYF,TGTGCCATCGCTGGTGAAGGGGAAGGCGAGCAGTACTTC,NA,TRBV10-3,TRBJ2-7,13,NA
CAISGTSGGFGETQYF,TGTGCCATCAGTGGGACTAGCGGGGGTTTTGGGGAGACCCAGTACTTC,NA,TRBV10-3,TRBJ2-5,16,TRBD2
CASSQELAGPTLVEQFF,TGTGCCAGCAGCCAAGAACTAGCGGGACCAACACTTGTTGAGCAGTTCTTC,NA,TRBV4-2,TRBJ2-1,17,TRBD2
CSYSGSFNEQFF,TGCAGCTATAGCGGGAGTTTTAATGAGCAGTTCTTC,NA,TRBV29-1,TRBJ2-1,12,TRBD2
CASSPGQGASETQYF,TGTGCCAGCAGTCCGGGACAGGGGGCTTCAGAGACCCAGTACTTC,NA,TRBV6-6,TRBJ2-5,15,TRBD1
CASSLPYSNQPQHF,TGTGCCAGCAGTCTACCCTATAGCAATCAGCCCCAGCATTTT,NA,TRBV27,TRBJ1-5,14,NA
CASSFRDRPLGEQYF,TGTGCCAGCAGTTTCCGGGACAGACCTCTCGGCGAGCAGTACTTC,NA,TRBV28,TRBJ2-7,15,TRBD1
CASSPKIRLAGGRSEQFF,TGTGCCAGCAGCCCCAAAATAAGACTAGCGGGAGGAAGAAGTGAGCAGTTCTTC,few,TRBV7-9,TRBJ2-1,18,TRBD2
CASPRRTSHYEQYF,TGTGCCAGCCCTCGCCGGACTTCCCACTACGAGCAGTACTTC,NA,TRBV19,TRBJ2-7,14,NA
CASSLTANSYEQYF,TGTGCCAGCAGCTTAACAGCAAATTCCTACGAGCAGTACTTC,few,TRBV7-2,TRBJ2-7,14,NA
CASRPLAGGGNTQYF,TGTGCCAGCAGACCTCTAGCGGGGGGCGGAAATACGCAGTATTTT,NA,TRBV6-5,TRBJ2-3,15,TRBD2
CASSKERDTRRENQETQYF,TGTGCCAGCAGCAAAGAAAGGGACACTCGGAGAGAGAACCAAGAGACCCAGTACTTC,NA,TRBV21-1,TRBJ2-5,19,NA
CAISEGQGREKLFF,TGTGCCATCAGTGAGGGACAGGGTCGCGAAAAACTGTTTTTT,NA,TRBV10-3,TRBJ1-4,14,TRBD1
CASSRHLGQSNSPLHF,TGCGCCAGCAGCCGACACCTGGGACAGTCAAATTCACCCCTCCACTTT,NA,TRBV4-3,TRBJ1-6,16,TRBD1
CASSLDLLAGGPRDTQYF,TGTGCCAGCAGCTTAGACTTACTAGCGGGAGGGCCGAGGGATACGCAGTATTTT,NA,TRBV13,TRBJ2-3,18,TRBD2
CASSLTSGSQETQYF,TGTGCCAGCAGTTTGACTAGCGGGAGTCAAGAGACCCAGTACTTC,NA,TRBV27,TRBJ2-5,15,TRBD2
CAWRLAGTHEQFF,TGTGCCTGGAGACTAGCGGGAACGCATGAGCAGTTCTTC,once,TRBV30,TRBJ2-1,13,TRBD2
CASGVSVSLTGELFF,TGTGCCAGCGGCGTCAGCGTCAGCCTCACCGGGGAGCTGTTTTTT,NA,TRBV5-5,TRBJ2-2,15,NA
CASRAGFVYEQYF,TGTGCCAGCAGGGCGGGGTTTGTCTACGAGCAGTACTTC,NA,TRBV28,TRBJ2-7,13,NA
CASSEARTVSGNTIYF,TGTGCCAGCAGTGAAGCTCGGACAGTCTCTGGAAACACCATATATTTT,NA,TRBV6-1,TRBJ1-3,16,NA